The 30 T cell receptor beta chains listed next were all sequenced from one sample in a study of cytomegalovirus exposure and HLA in healthy donors. In the PCR, 60 Vbeta and 13 Jbeta primers were used. Using immunoSEQ multiplex PCR, the repertoire was profiled, and TCRdb retains in-frame clones only, with some absent. The profile shows 150,000 or so clones, over 75% of them singletons. The sequencing input was PBMCs. All receptors derive from a man in his thirties or forties in good health and CMV-seropositive.

The V call is TRBV5-6, the J call TRBJ2-1, with D tentatively TRBD2 (7 bases). V was shortened by 2 bases and J by 2 bases, with 14 bases between the two germline ends. The CDR3 consists of 16 residues. Germline loops: CDR1 SGHDT, CDR2 YYEEEE. The CDR3 spells CASSFQWGGPYNEQFF. The CDR3 DNA reads as TGTGCCAGCAGCTTCCAGTGGGGGGGCCCCTACAATGAGCAGTTCTTC.

The chain has TRBV2 and TRBJ1-2; no firm D call. CDR1 is SNHLY and CDR2 is FYNNEI in the germline V gene. This CDR3 has 12 residues. V gave up 8 bases and J gave up 5 bases, with 12 bases separating them. The CDR3 is CASGESEYGYTF. In nucleotides, the CDR3 is TGTGCCAGCGGAGAATCGGAGTATGGCTACACCTTC. Full variable domain (remainder filled in from reference TRBV2 and TRBJ1-2): EPEVTQTPSHQVTQMGQEVILRCVPISNHLYFYWYRQILGQKVEFLVSFYNNEISEKSEIFDDQFSVERPDGSNFTLKIRSTKLEDSAMYFCASGESEYGYTFGSGTRLTVV.

The CDR3 reads CASTIDIDVNNSPLHF. Written as DNA, the CDR3 is TGTGCCAGCACTATTGACATCGATGTTAATAATTCACCCCTCCACTTT. The J gene is TRBJ1-6, the V gene TRBV6-6; D is unresolved. The CDR3 runs to 16 residues. CDR1 is MNHNY, CDR2 SVGAGI, per germline (reference sequence). V gave up 7 bases and J gave up 5 bases, with 18 bases separating them.

CDR3 sequence: CASGLATRVGKLSGANVLTF. CDR3 bases: TGTGCTAGTGGTTTGGCGACTAGGGTGGGTAAACTTTCTGGGGCCAACGTCCTGACTTTC. V is TRBV12-5 and J is TRBJ2-6; D is perhaps TRBD2 (6 bases). The V gene lost 1 base and the J gene lost 1 base, with 20 bases spanning the gap. Germline lookup yields CDR1 LGHNT and CDR2 FRNRAP. CDR3 length equals 20 residues.

The CDR3 DNA reads as TGTGCCAGCAGCTTAGGGCTAGCGGGGAACACCGGGGAGCTGTTTTTT. It yields the protein CASSLGLAGNTGELFF. The chain combines TRBV13 with TRBJ2-2; 8 nucleotides agree with TRBD2. Looked up from germline, CDR1 is PRHDT and CDR2 is FYEKMQ (reference sequence). The CDR3 contains 16 residues. The ends lost 0 bases at V and 1 base at J; junction bases unmatched: 1.

The genes are TRBV5-5 and TRBJ2-1, with D possibly being TRBD1 (6 bases). V was trimmed by 1 base and J by 0 bases, leaving 8 bases between them. CDR3 size: 15 residues. Germline CDR1 and CDR2: SGHKS and YYEKEE (reference sequence). The CDR3 DNA sequence: TGTGCCAGCAGCTTGACAGGGAGCTCCTACAATGAGCAGTTCTTC. Translated: CASSLTGSSYNEQFF.

The V and J genes are TRBV6-6 and TRBJ1-2; D is uncertain. The CDR3 is 14 residues long. CDR1 is MNHNY and CDR2 is SVGAGI in the germline V gene (reference sequence). The ends were cut back, 2 bases at V and 7 bases at J, with 14 bases in the middle. CDR3 in DNA: TGTGCCAGCAGTTACCTTGAAAGCGGCCCTGGCTACACCTTC. Translated: CASSYLESGPGYTF.

The chain has TRBV4-1 and TRBJ2-1, with a possible D match to TRBD2 (5 bases). The CDR3 has 14 amino acids. Trimming took off 1 base at V and 7 bases at J, with 11 bases between the two ends. Per germline, CDR1 MGHRA and CDR2 YSYEKL. CDR3 sequence: CASSQVGEGNEQFF. The CDR3, as DNA: TGCGCCAGCAGCCAAGTGGGTGAGGGTAATGAGCAGTTCTTC.

This chain joins TRBV7-2 and TRBJ2-5; 7 bases are a match to TRBD2. The assigned J gene may be wrong: the sequence end matches TRBJ2-7 better. The germline V gene encodes CDR1 SGHTA and CDR2 FQGNSA. This CDR3 has 14 amino acids. The CDR3 loop is CASSNGGYSYEQYF. The DNA for the CDR3 is TGTGCCAGCAGCAACGGGGGGTACTCCTACGAGCAGTACTTC.

Points on this clone: Distinct nucleotide sequences in the sample also encode this CDR3. The chain links TRBV30 to TRBJ1-5; D possibly corresponds to TRBD1 (5 bases). The germline CDR1 and CDR2 sequences are GTSNPN and SVGIG (reference sequence). Trimming removed 0 bases from V and 5 bases from J, with 8 bases in between. The CDR3 covers 13 residues. The DNA of the CDR3 is TGTGCCTGGAGTGTCGGGGGAGATCAGCCCCAGCATTTT. Encoded protein: CAWSVGGDQPQHF.

The V call is TRBV6-5, the J call TRBJ2-7; 8 nucleotides align to TRBD2. The CDR3 totals 16 residues. V was pared by 1 base and J by 7 bases, with 12 bases of the junction left unmatched. CDR1 MNHEY and CDR2 SVGAGI come from the germline V gene. The CDR3: CASSYFETSVPGEQYF. The CDR3, as DNA: TGTGCCAGCAGTTACTTCGAGACTAGCGTTCCGGGGGAGCAGTACTTC.

This sequence joins TRBV5-1 and TRBJ2-6, with unresolved D. CDR1 is SGHRS, CDR2 YFSETQ, per germline. The ends were cut back, 5 bases at V and 2 bases at J, with 17 bases in the middle. The CDR3 length is 17 residues. CDR3 residues: CASSPLARPTGANVLTF. As DNA, the CDR3 is TGCGCCAGCAGTCCCCTCGCGCGTCCTACTGGGGCCAACGTCCTGACTTTC.

There are a few counts of this clone. The rearrangement uses TRBV19 and TRBJ2-1; D uncertain. Germline-derived CDR1 and CDR2 are LNHDA and SQIVND (reference sequence). Trimming shortened V by 6 bases and J by 9 bases, and 18 bases separated the two germline ends. There are 14 residues in the CDR3. The CDR3 region has the DNA TGTGCCAGTAGGGCGACTGGAGCCCGTGTTGAGCAGTTCTTC. Translated, it gives CASRATGARVEQFF.

The CDR3 spells CASRLAGYYEQYF. CDR3 DNA: TGTGCCAGCCGTCTAGCGGGATACTACGAGCAGTACTTC. The V and J genes are TRBV11-2 and TRBJ2-7; 9 bases line up with TRBD2. This CDR3 is 13 amino acids long. CDR1 and CDR2 (germline): SGHAT, FQNNGV. Trimming took 8 bases from V and 3 from J; bases not matched to a gene: 5.

V is TRBV19 and J is TRBJ2-5; 10 bases agree with TRBD2. Trimming took 6 bases from V and 5 from J; bases not matched to a gene: 6. The germline CDR1 and CDR2 sequences are LNHDA and SQIVND (reference sequence). The CDR3 consists of 14 residues. This CDR3 is CASRSGRAGETQYF. The CDR3 coding sequence is TGTGCCAGTAGGAGCGGGAGGGCCGGGGAGACCCAGTACTTC.

The V call is TRBV29-1, the J call TRBJ2-3; tentatively, D is TRBD2 (7 bases). This CDR3 is built from 16 residues. CDR1 SQVTM and CDR2 ANQGSEA come from the germline V gene. Trimming left V 7 bases short and J 2 bases short, with 22 bases between. The CDR3 nucleotides read TGCAGCGGTCAAGTCCCTCGAGGGGGGGCCACAGATACGCAGTATTTT. Protein sequence: CSGQVPRGGATDTQYF.

Here the CDR3 DNA reads TGCGCCAGCAGCTTTACTAGCGGGGTGGGAAATGAGCAGTTCTTC. The encoded protein is CASSFTSGVGNEQFF. This chain links TRBV5-1 with TRBJ2-1, with 10 bases lining up with TRBD2. There are 15 residues in the CDR3. Trimming took 2 bases from V and 7 from J; bases not matched to a gene: 6. In germline, CDR1 is SGHRS, CDR2 YFSETQ.

The V gene is TRBV19, the J gene TRBJ2-3, with 7 bases aligning to TRBD1. This CDR3 has 16 amino acids. The germline V gene has CDR1 LNHDA and CDR2 SQIVND (reference sequence). J gave up 5 bases and V 4 bases, and 12 bases lay outside the gene matches. In nucleotides, the CDR3 is TGTGCCAGTAGTAGCATTGGAAGGGGGCAGGGAGATACGCAGTATTTT. As protein: CASSSIGRGQGDTQYF.

The chain employs TRBV6-1 and TRBJ2-2; 11 bases agree with TRBD2. Unmatched junction bases numbered 4, after V lost 6 bases and J lost 7 bases. The CDR3 is made up of 14 amino acids. CDR1 and CDR2 (germline): MNHNS, SASEGT. The CDR3 nucleotides read TGTGCCAGCAGGTCCGGGACTAGCGGCGGGGAGCTGTTTTTT. It yields the protein CASRSGTSGGELFF.

This clone was seen a few times. This chain joins TRBV6-5 and TRBJ2-5, with unresolved D. Germline V gives CDR1 MNHEY, CDR2 SVGAGI. Trimming removed 0 bases at V and 0 bases at J, with 5 bases between. CDR3 length equals 14 residues. CDR3 in amino acids: CASSYSYYQETQYF. CDR3 nucleotide sequence: TGTGCCAGCAGTTACTCGTACTACCAAGAGACCCAGTACTTC.

This clone was seen a few times. This chain uses TRBV11-2 with TRBJ2-3, with a possible D match to TRBD1 (6 bases). CDR3 length equals 15 residues. Germline values: CDR1 SGHAT, CDR2 FQNNGV. Trimming shortened V by 5 bases and J by 2 bases, and 14 bases separated the two germline ends. CDR3 region: CASSVGQLITDTQYF. CDR3 nucleotides: TGTGCCAGCAGCGTCGGACAGCTCATCACAGATACGCAGTATTTT.

The chain recombines TRBV28 with TRBJ2-7; TRBD1 might be the D (5 bases). CDR3 length: 13 amino acids. With 4 bases removed from V and 6 bases from J, the gap between germline ends came to 13 bases. In germline, CDR1 is MDHEN, CDR2 SYDVKM. CDR3 DNA sequence: TGTGCCAGCAGTTCCCAAGTTCAGGGCGAGCAGTACTTC. Protein: CASSSQVQGEQYF.

This clone has a handful of counts. Relative to the germline gene, one junction end is altered; a read error may explain this. In DNA, the CDR3 is TGTTCCAGCAGCTCGCCGGGACTAGCAGCCTACGAGCAGTACTTC. It is translated as CSSSSPGLAAYEQYF. The rearrangement uses TRBV7-9 and TRBJ2-7; 9 bases are shared with TRBD2. The CDR3 extends over 15 amino acids. Germline V gene sequence: CDR1 SEHNR, CDR2 FQNEAQ (reference sequence).

This chain links TRBV5-4 with TRBJ1-1, with 7 bases aligning to TRBD1. The V gene's germline CDR1 is SGHNT and CDR2 YYREEE (reference sequence). This CDR3 region has 13 residues. With 1 base clipped from V and 9 bases from J, the junction kept 6 bases outside the gene matches. The CDR3 is CASSLRGTEKAFF. The CDR3 DNA sequence: TGTGCCAGCAGCTTGAGAGGGACAGAAAAAGCTTTCTTT.

This chain joins TRBV5-1 and TRBJ1-2, with 8 positions matching TRBD1. Germline CDR1 reads SGHRS; CDR2 reads YFSETQ. After removal of 1 base from V and 3 bases from J, the junction contained 5 bases not matched to a gene. This CDR3 contains 15 residues. Here the CDR3 DNA reads TGCGCCAGCAGCTTGACAGGGGGGGACGACTATGGCTACACCTTC. Translating gives CASSLTGGDDYGYTF.

Here the CDR3 reads CASSEGLTLTSTDTQYF. Written as DNA, the CDR3 is TGTGCCAGCAGTGAGGGACTAACCCTAACTAGCACAGATACGCAGTATTTT. V and J are TRBV25-1 and TRBJ2-3; 7 nucleotides line up with TRBD2. Per the germline V gene, CDR1 is MGHDK and CDR2 is SYGVNS. The CDR3 has 17 residues. V lost 3 bases to trimming and J lost 0 bases; unmatched junction nucleotides: 9.

The V and J genes are TRBV14 and TRBJ1-5; D is unclear. Trimming removed 1 base from V and 0 bases from J, with 13 bases in between. Germline V gene sequence: CDR1 SGHDN, CDR2 FVKESK. This CDR3 has 17 amino acids. The CDR3 coding sequence is TGTGCCAGCAGCCAAGTTATCCATACCTATAGCAATCAGCCCCAGCATTTT. Its translation: CASSQVIHTYSNQPQHF.

The J gene is TRBJ2-3, the V gene TRBV6-4, with 11 bases fitting TRBD2. Germline trimming cut 3 bases from V and 1 base from J; bases unmatched to any gene: 0. The CDR3 length is 15 residues. Per the germline V gene, CDR1 is MRHNA and CDR2 is SNTAGT. The CDR3 loop reads CASSETSGGTDTQYF. CDR3 sequence (DNA): TGTGCCAGCAGTGAGACTAGCGGGGGCACAGATACGCAGTATTTT.

This chain connects TRBV11-2 to TRBJ2-5; D perhaps matches TRBD1 (6 bases). Trimming pared 2 bases from V and 0 bases from J, leaving 7 bases between. Germline-derived CDR1 and CDR2 are SGHAT and FQNNGV. This CDR3 comprises 14 residues. CDR3 sequence (DNA): TGTGCCAGCAGCTTACAGGGGTACCAAGAGACCCAGTACTTC. Amino acid sequence: CASSLQGYQETQYF.

V and J are TRBV9 and TRBJ1-6; TRBD1 matches 10 bases. Trimming cost V 3 bases and J 7 bases; bases outside gene matches: 7. Germline lookup yields CDR1 SGDLS and CDR2 YYNGEE. The CDR3 runs to 16 residues. Here the CDR3 reads CASSADRGTGNSPLHF. The CDR3 DNA sequence: TGTGCCAGCAGCGCGGACAGGGGGACGGGAAATTCACCCCTCCACTTT. The full variable domain, its missing parts supplied by reference TRBV9 and TRBJ1-6, is DSGVTQTPKHLITATGQRVTLRCSPRSGDLSVYWYQQSLDQGLQFLIQYYNGEERAKGNILERFSAQQFPDLHSELNLSSLELGDSALYFCASSADRGTGNSPLHFGNGTRLTVT.